This T cell receptor (beta chain) came from a study of shared clonotypes between healthy human individuals. The authors ran the assay at deep level. Some clones are missing from TCRdb's copy, which holds only in-frame ones; the method was immunoSEQ multiplex PCR. The sample records about 1.5 million clones, nearly 99% being singletons. There are 15 residues in the CDR3. The V gene lost 5 bases and the J gene lost 4 bases, with 15 bases spanning the gap. Germline CDR1 and CDR2: GTSNPN and SVGIG (reference sequence). Specimen: naive CD4+ T cells sorted from blood. As to subset: CD45RA+ positively selected. The chain uses TRBV30 and TRBJ2-6; the D call may be TRBD1 or TRBD2 (6 bases each). This TCR derives from a man under 40 in good health. CDR3 residues: CAWSTGALGANVLTF. DNA for the CDR3: TGTGCCTGGTCCACGGGGGCGCTCGGGGCCAACGTCCTGACTTTC.